This TCR beta chain was recorded in a study of blood T cells in healthy people across ages (dated by TCRdb to the mid-2010s). Regarding the study in general: Template switching captured roughly one uniquely barcoded TCR beta cDNA molecule per two T cells in model experiments. Age-related changes in TCR beta repertoire diversity were measured in the study by deep sequencing normalized with unique cDNA molecular identifiers. The donors were split into four age groups: young (average around 15 years), middle-aged (39), aged (approximately 60) and long-lived (under 85). To avoid experimental bias, donors of different ages were spread randomly across the sequencing lanes. For two donors (one aged 18 to 30 and one aged 80 or older), the study analyzed two additional independent replicas of 1 million unique cDNA reads from the same blood draw.

Overall results and qualifications from the work: Observed TCR beta diversity correlated strongly with the percentage of naive T cells measured by flow cytometry. Conclusive comparison of naive and antigen-experienced compartments was prevented by the profiling of bulk unsorted PBMCs. Donor CMV infection status was unknown, potentially confounding age-related changes in expanded clonotypes. Compared with the aged group, the long-lived group had more naive CD4+ T cells, fewer expanded clones and increased TCR diversity, suggesting age selection. As age increased, observed TCR beta diversity per million T cells dropped in a roughly linear way, and a significant reduction was already evident by age roughly 36. Total diversity estimates from one million sequenced T cells were considered lower bounds and underestimates.

In regard to this clonotype: Its recognized antigen is unknown. No qualities accompany the bases; no much larger clone lies one base away.

Library construction relied on 5' RACE. The instrument given in TCRdb is Illumina HiSeq 2500. A second PCR of about 6 to 12 cycles was performed with a sample-barcoded 5' primer and a J-beta primer mix. A template-switch 5' adaptor carrying 12 random nucleotides introduced a unique molecular identifier onto each TCR beta cDNA molecule. Each sample yielded at least 2.5 million CDR3-containing paired-end reads. All of the RNA was converted into first-strand cDNA using the Mint cDNA synthesis kit, with a TRBC-specific oligonucleotide serving as the primer. All cDNA was treated with uracil-DNA glycosylase and then went through a first 18-cycle PCR with the universal primers M1SS and BC2_uni_R. The source study handled its data this way. Normalization of each sample was performed by random selection of 1 million high-quality reads, each carrying a distinct molecular identifier. Reads sharing molecular identifiers were discarded rather than binned into consensus sequences. MiTCR, with a Q25 quality threshold and the strictest error-elimination algorithm, was used for CDR3 identification, clonotype clustering and error correction. A nonparametric unseen species model with Euler transformation was used to estimate lower-bound total TCR beta diversity. Clones were called with MiXCR by TCRdb after fastp trimmed the public reads at Q25, and only in-frame beta chains were retained. Rows with one shared CDR3 protein collapse into an entry with the most common genes and DNA. These V and J calls originate from TCRdb's pipeline instead of the authors' own analysis. The sample contains around 780,000 distinct CDR3 sequences, 56% of them found a single time. Together, the top ten hold 20% to 30% of the sample.

From the germline V gene (reference sequence), CDR1 is DFQATT and CDR2 is SNEGSKA. The CDR3 covers 11 residues, taking in both the cysteine and the phenylalanine. Only the CDR3 DNA is retained, 33 bases long and in frame from the first base. The junction shows trimming of 8 bases on V and 13 bases on J, and the gene matches do not reach 8 bases of it. The roughly 42 donors, aged about 6 to 95 years, were systemically healthy Caucasian individuals from Russia. Around 10 milliliters of peripheral blood were collected from each donor into EDTA-treated Vacutainer tubes. PBMCs were isolated by Ficoll-Paque density-gradient centrifugation, with at least 7 million obtained per sample. Total RNA was extracted from PBMCs with Trizol reagent, with at least 6 micrograms obtained per sample. For every donor, flow cytometry on a PBMC aliquot measured the percentage of naive CD45RAhigh/CD27high T cells.

Sequencing input: blood. The TCR sequence derives from a man in his forties in good health. The V and J segments used are TRBV20-1 and TRBJ2-5, and 12 bases in between align with TRBD2. The DNA sequence is TGCAGTATACTAGCGGGGGGCCTCCTGTACTTC. It is translated as CSILAGGLLYF.